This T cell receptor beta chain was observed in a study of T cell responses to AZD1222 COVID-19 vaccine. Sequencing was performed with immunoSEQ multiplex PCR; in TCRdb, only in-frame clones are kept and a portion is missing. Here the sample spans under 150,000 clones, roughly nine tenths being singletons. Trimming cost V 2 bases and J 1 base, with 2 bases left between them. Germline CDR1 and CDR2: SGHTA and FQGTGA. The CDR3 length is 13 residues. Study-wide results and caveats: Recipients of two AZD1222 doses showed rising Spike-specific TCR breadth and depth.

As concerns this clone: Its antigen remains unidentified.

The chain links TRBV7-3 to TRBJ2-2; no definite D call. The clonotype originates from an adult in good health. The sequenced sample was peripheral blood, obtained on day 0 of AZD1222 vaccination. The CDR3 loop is CASSLGNTGELFF. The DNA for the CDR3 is TGTGCCAGCAGCTTAGGGAACACCGGGGAGCTGTTTTTT.